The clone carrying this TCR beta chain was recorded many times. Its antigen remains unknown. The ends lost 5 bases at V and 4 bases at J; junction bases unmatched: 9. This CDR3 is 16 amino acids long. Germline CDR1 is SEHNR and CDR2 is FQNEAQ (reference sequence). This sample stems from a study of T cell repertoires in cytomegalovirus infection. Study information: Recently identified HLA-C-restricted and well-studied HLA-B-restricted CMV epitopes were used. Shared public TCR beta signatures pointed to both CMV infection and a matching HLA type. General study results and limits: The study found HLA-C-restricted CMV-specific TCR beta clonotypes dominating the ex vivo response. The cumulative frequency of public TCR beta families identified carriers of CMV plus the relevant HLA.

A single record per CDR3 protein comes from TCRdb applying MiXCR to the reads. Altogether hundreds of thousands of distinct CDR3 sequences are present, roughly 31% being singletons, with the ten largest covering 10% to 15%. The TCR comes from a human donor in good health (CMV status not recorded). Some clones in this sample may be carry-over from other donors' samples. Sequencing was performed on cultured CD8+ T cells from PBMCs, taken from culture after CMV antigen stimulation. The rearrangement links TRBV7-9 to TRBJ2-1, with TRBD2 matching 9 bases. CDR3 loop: CASSPPVRGGYNEQFF. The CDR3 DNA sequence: TGTGCCAGCAGCCCCCCGGTGCGGGGGGGTTACAATGAGCAGTTCTTC.